Below, 7 T cell receptor beta chains from the same sample are listed, as sequenced in a study of blood T cells in healthy people across ages. Primed by a sample-barcoded 5' primer and a J-beta primer mix, a second PCR proceeded for roughly 6 to 12 cycles. Using its own MiXCR run on the 5' RACE reads, TCRdb lists one record per CDR3 protein. The sample records some 290,000 distinct CDR3 sequences, around 29% being singletons. Input material: blood. These receptors came from an older woman in good health.

The gene calls are TRBV6-6 and TRBJ2-2, with D perhaps matching TRBD2 (7 bases). Germline V gives CDR1 MNHNY, CDR2 SVGAGI (reference sequence). This CDR3 contains 15 residues. V shed 2 bases and J shed 5 bases, with 12 bases lying between them. The CDR3 DNA sequence: TGTGCCAGCAGTTACGGGGGGGCAGGGACCGGGGAGCTGTTTTTT. Amino acid sequence: CASSYGGAGTGELFF.

This clonotype came up a few times. One junction end does not reproduce the germline sequence, and a read error may be involved. The rearrangement uses TRBV6-1 and TRBJ2-2; 9 bases are shared with TRBD1. Germline V CDR1 and CDR2: MNHNS, SASEGT. The CDR3 length is 17 residues. CDR3 protein: CASSTITGGAYTGEPFF. The CDR3 coding sequence is TGTGCCAGCAGTACCATCACAGGGGGCGCGTACACCGGGGAGCCGTTTTTT.

The V and J genes are TRBV28 and TRBJ2-5; D unclear. Per germline, CDR1 MDHEN and CDR2 SYDVKM. The CDR3 spans 11 residues. V was clipped by 4 bases and J by 4 bases, with 4 bases between them. CDR3 loop: CASSWSETQYF. The DNA of the CDR3 is TGTGCCAGCAGTTGGTCAGAGACCCAGTACTTC.

In its sample, this clonotype was seen once. The chain combines TRBV19 with TRBJ2-5, with 7 positions matching TRBD1. CDR1 and CDR2 from the germline V gene are LNHDA and SQIVND (reference sequence). V shed 5 bases and J 2 bases; nucleotides not matched to a gene: 8. This CDR3 is 15 amino acids long. CDR3 sequence: CASSARARGQETQYF. DNA of the CDR3: TGTGCCAGTAGTGCCAGGGCCAGGGGGCAAGAGACCCAGTACTTC.

The V and J genes are TRBV14 and TRBJ2-5; D not certain. V was cut by 4 bases and J by 11 bases, with 20 bases left in between. Germline V lookup: CDR1 SGHDN, CDR2 FVKESK. The CDR3 covers 14 residues. CDR3 DNA sequence: TGTGCCAGCAGCCGTATGGGGATGGGTGGCGTGCAGTACTTC. This codes for CASSRMGMGGVQYF.

The V gene is TRBV28, the J gene TRBJ2-7; 9 bases fit TRBD2. J lost 0 bases, V lost 4 bases, and 7 bases had no gene match. The CDR3 length is 16 residues. Germline CDR1 and CDR2: MDHEN and SYDVKM. The CDR3 nucleotides read TGTGCCAGCAGTTCTAGCGGGAACCGAGCCTCCTACGAGCAGTACTTC. Translated, it gives CASSSSGNRASYEQYF.

This clonotype was counted only a few times. V and J are TRBV20-1 and TRBJ1-2, with 7 bases aligning to TRBD1. J gave up 4 bases and V 6 bases, and 8 bases lay outside the gene matches. The CDR3 has 13 residues. The V gene's germline CDR1 is DFQATT and CDR2 SNEGSKA (reference sequence). The CDR3 DNA reads as TGCAGTGCGAGCCGGGACAGCCTCTATGGCTACACCTTC. As protein: CSASRDSLYGYTF.